Sequencing of this TCR beta chain was carried out in a study of shared clonotypes between healthy human individuals. Per germline, CDR1 SGHDT and CDR2 YYEEEE. The junction had 2 bases not matched to a gene; V was cut back by 4 bases and J by 7 bases. This CDR3 is 15 amino acids long. This clone is a singleton in its sample. The repertoire was sequenced with immunoSEQ multiplex PCR; TCRdb's copy has only in-frame clones and lacks some. Among under 150,000 clones listed, 65% to 75% were seen once. Sequencing used memory CD8+ T cells sorted from blood. As to subset: CD45RO+ cells pooled with CCR7-negative TemRA cells. This sequence was found in a woman in her 30s in good health. The chain has TRBV5-6 and TRBJ2-4; 16 bases align to TRBD2. The CDR3 DNA reads as TGTGCCAGCAGCGCGGGACTAGCGGGAGGGAACATTCAGTACTTC. Its protein product is CASSAGLAGGNIQYF.